The present TCR beta chain was sequenced within a study of blood T cell repertoires in COVID-19. Study details: Acute and convalescent COVID-19 samples came from the United States, Italy and Spain. The analysed material was cDNA or gDNA that came from T cells, B-cell-depleted T cells, or PBMCs.

The authors' processing: Amplification from reference gene primers served as the basis for estimated nucleated cell counts. Some clones are missing from TCRdb's copy, which holds only in-frame ones; the method was immunoSEQ multiplex PCR. Clone size and V and J calls were adopted from that table, with D and trimming inferred from the DNA. The sample contains about 98,000 clones, around 84% of which appear only once. Germline CDR1 is LGHDT and CDR2 is YNNKEL (reference sequence). Between the trimmed V and J ends, which lost 0 bases and 0 bases, there was a span of 6 bases. The CDR3 extends over 15 amino acids.

The V call is TRBV3-1 (or the pseudogene TRBV3-2), the J call TRBJ1-3, with a weak D call TRBD1 (6 bases). This receptor was obtained from a man in his forties or fifties with active or convalescent COVID-19. Sequencing was done on a sample of peripheral blood. The CDR3 protein is CASSQEGGSGNTIYF. The DNA of the CDR3 is TGTGCCAGCAGCCAAGAAGGGGGCTCTGGAAACACCATATATTTT.